Each of the 7 T cell receptor beta chains below was sequenced from the same sample in a study of blood T cell repertoires in COVID-19. Produced via immunoSEQ multiplex PCR; TCRdb's table is partial and in-frame only. This sample has around 300,000 clones; 88% occur once, and the top ten carry around 2%. The sample consisted of PBMCs or T cells enriched from blood (not recorded which). The receptors derive from a woman in her sixties in a cohort exposed to, infected with or recovered from COVID-19 (not recorded which).

This clone was observed once. The chain is built from TRBV2 and TRBJ2-5; perhaps TRBD1 as D (5 bases). Looked up from germline, CDR1 is SNHLY and CDR2 is FYNNEI. CDR3 length equals 14 residues. V was clipped by 5 bases and J by 5 bases, with 15 bases between them. CDR3 DNA: TGTGCCAGCAGTTCAGGGCCCCCATTCGAGACCCAGTACTTC. Translated, it gives CASSSGPPFETQYF.

The rearrangement links TRBV28 to TRBJ2-7, with TRBD2 as a possible D gene (9 bases). Germline assignment: CDR1 MDHEN and CDR2 SYDVKM. The CDR3 spans 19 residues. Trimming stripped 6 bases from V and 2 bases from J, with 29 bases between. The chain's CDR3 is CASRSGGLSGAGGTYEQYF. DNA of the CDR3: TGTGCCAGCAGGTCAGGGGGCCTAAGCGGAGCGGGAGGAACCTACGAGCAGTACTTC.

This clone was seen more than once but under ten times. The rearrangement uses TRBV19 and TRBJ1-5, with 7 bases aligning to TRBD1. The CDR3 runs 15 residues. Unmatched junction bases numbered 12, after V lost 7 bases and J lost 6 bases. The germline CDR1 and CDR2 sequences are LNHDA and SQIVND (reference sequence). CDR3 residues: CASIARGREGQPQHF. As DNA, the CDR3 is TGTGCCAGTATAGCCAGGGGGAGAGAGGGTCAGCCCCAGCATTTT.

The chain uses TRBV12-3 or TRBV12-4 and TRBJ2-7, with D uncertain. The CDR3 runs 12 residues. V gave up 4 bases and J gave up 2 bases, with 6 bases separating them. CDR3 DNA sequence: TGTGCCAGCAGTTATCTAACCTACGAGCAGTACTTC. Its translation: CASSYLTYEQYF.

The chain carries TRBV23-1 and TRBJ1-1; D remains ambiguous. TRBV23-1 is identified as an open reading frame with a role that is uncertain. Deletions cut 5 bases from V and 4 bases from J, with 20 bases between. CDR3 length equals 16 residues. CDR3 amino acids: CASSCTKTPGFTEAFF. CDR3 sequence (DNA): TGCGCCAGCAGTTGTACAAAAACCCCGGGTTTCACTGAAGCTTTCTTT.

The chain recombines TRBV11-2 with TRBJ2-7; the D gene is possibly TRBD1 (5 bases). The V and J ends lost 1 base and 4 bases respectively, with 14 bases between them. Germline V gives CDR1 SGHAT, CDR2 FQNNGV. The CDR3 is 15 residues long. CDR3 bases: TGTGCCAGCAGCTTAGTTCCACAGGTCGGGTACGAGCAGTACTTC. As protein: CASSLVPQVGYEQYF.

V gene TRBV5-1 combines with J gene TRBJ2-7; D is unclear. The CDR3 extends over 16 amino acids. The V end was cut by 0 bases, the J end by 0 bases, with 13 bases between. Germline V gene sequence: CDR1 SGHRS, CDR2 YFSETQ. CDR3: CASSLGGSTASYEQYF. Written as DNA, the CDR3 is TGCGCCAGCAGCTTGGGTGGCTCAACCGCCTCCTACGAGCAGTACTTC.